This entry describes one T cell receptor (beta chain). Its antigen is not known. This record belongs to a study of OX40 agonist ivuxolimab in advanced cancers. The repertoire was sequenced with immunoSEQ multiplex PCR; TCRdb's copy has only in-frame clones and lacks some. The repertoire holds approximately 60,000 clones, with approximately 88% as singletons. Study-wide results and limits: CD4+ T cells averaged fewer expanded clones than CD8+ T cells.

V lost 0 bases to trimming and J lost 3 bases, with 12 bases between them. Germline V lookup: CDR1 LGHNA, CDR2 YSLEER. The CDR3 length is 17 residues. Sample: CD4+ or CD8+ T cells sorted from blood, taken in a trial of the OX40 agonist ivuxolimab. This sequence joins TRBV4-3 and TRBJ1-6; D unclear. This TCR was sampled from an adult with an advanced solid tumor such as melanoma, head and neck, liver or kidney cancer. The CDR3 reads CASSQEPSEYYNSPLHF. As DNA, the CDR3 is TGCGCCAGCAGCCAAGAGCCCTCAGAGTACTATAATTCACCCCTCCACTTT.